The clone carrying this T cell receptor beta chain was seen more than once but under ten times. The data were taken from a study of T cells after yellow fever vaccination. TCRdb itself ran the 5' RACE reads through MiXCR, one entry per CDR3 protein. The data contain about 510,000 distinct CDR3 sequences, around a fifth of them singletons. Germline V gives CDR1 MNHEY, CDR2 SMNVEV (reference sequence). Unmatched junction bases numbered 11, after V lost 2 bases and J lost 4 bases. The CDR3 has 16 residues. The sequence came from a man aged 18 to 29 who received the YFV17D yellow fever vaccine. The chain has TRBV27 and TRBJ2-7, with 7 bases aligning to TRBD1. The sequencing used PBMCs, collected roughly 20 days after the first yellow fever vaccination. This CDR3 is CASSLRARQGGYEQYF. DNA of the CDR3: TGTGCCAGCAGTTTACGGGCTAGACAGGGTGGTTACGAGCAGTACTTC.